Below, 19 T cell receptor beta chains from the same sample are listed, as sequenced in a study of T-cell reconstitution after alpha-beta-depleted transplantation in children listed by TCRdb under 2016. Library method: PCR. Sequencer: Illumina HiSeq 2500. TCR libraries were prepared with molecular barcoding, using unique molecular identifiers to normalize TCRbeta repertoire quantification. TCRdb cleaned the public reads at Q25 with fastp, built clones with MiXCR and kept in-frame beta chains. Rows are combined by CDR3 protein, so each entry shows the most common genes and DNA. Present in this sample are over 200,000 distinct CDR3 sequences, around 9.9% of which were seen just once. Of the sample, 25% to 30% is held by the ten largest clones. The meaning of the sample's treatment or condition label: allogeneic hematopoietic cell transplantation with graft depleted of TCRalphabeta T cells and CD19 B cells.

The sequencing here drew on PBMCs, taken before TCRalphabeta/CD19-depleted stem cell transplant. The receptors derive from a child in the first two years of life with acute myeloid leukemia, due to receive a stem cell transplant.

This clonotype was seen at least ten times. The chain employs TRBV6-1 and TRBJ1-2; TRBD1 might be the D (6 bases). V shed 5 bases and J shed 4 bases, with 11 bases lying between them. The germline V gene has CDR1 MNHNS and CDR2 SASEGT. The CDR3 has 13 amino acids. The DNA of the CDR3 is TGTGCCAGCAGTACACAGGGTGCCTATGGCTACACCTTC. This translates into CASSTQGAYGYTF.

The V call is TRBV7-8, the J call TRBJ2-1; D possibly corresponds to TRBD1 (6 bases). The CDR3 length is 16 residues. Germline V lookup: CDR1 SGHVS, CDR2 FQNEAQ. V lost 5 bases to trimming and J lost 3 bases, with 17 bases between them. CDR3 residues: CASSPTQGQGYNEQFF. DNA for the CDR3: TGTGCCAGCAGCCCGACACAGGGTCAAGGCTACAATGAGCAGTTCTTC.

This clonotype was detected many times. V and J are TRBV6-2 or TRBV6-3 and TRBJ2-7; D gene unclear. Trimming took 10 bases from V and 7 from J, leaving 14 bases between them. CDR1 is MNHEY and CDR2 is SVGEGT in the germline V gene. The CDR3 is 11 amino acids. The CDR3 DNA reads TGTGCCACCCGACTGCTTGAGGAGCAGTACTTC. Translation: CATRLLEEQYF.

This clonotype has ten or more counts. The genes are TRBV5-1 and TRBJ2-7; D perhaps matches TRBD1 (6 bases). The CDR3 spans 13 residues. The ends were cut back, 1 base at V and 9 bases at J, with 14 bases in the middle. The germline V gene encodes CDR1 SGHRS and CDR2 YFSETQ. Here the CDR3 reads CASSLTTGRWQYF. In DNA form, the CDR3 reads TGCGCCAGCAGCTTGACTACAGGGCGCTGGCAGTACTTC.

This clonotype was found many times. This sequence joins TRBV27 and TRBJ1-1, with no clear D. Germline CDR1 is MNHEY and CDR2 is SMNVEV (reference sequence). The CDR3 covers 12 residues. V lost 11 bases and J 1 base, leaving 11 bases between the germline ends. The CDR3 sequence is CAPRWGNTEAFF. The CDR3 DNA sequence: TGTGCCCCCCGGTGGGGGAACACTGAAGCTTTCTTT.

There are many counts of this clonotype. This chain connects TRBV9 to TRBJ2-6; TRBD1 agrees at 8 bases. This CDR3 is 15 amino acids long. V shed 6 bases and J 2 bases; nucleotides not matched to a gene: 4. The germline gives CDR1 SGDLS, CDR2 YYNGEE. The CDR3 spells CASTRQGTGANVLTF. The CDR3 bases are TGTGCCAGCACTCGACAGGGGACTGGGGCCAACGTCCTGACTTTC.

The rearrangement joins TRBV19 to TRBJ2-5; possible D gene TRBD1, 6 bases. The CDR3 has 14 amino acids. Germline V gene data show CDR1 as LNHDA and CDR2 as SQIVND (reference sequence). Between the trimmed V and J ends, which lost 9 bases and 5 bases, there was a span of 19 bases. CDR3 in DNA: TGTGCCAGCTCAGGTCCAGGGGTATTCGAGACCCAGTACTTC. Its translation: CASSGPGVFETQYF.

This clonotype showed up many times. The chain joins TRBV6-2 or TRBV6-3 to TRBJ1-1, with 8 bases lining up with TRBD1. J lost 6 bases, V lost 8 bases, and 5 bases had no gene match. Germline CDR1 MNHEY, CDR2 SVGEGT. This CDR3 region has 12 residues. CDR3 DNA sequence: TGTGCCAGCCGTGAGGACAGGGCTGAAGCTTTCTTT. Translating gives CASREDRAEAFF.

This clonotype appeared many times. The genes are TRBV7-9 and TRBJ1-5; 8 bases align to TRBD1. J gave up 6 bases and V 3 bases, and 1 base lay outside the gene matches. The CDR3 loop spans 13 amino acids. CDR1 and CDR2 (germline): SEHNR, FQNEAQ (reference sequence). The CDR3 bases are TGTGCCAGCAGCTTGGACAGGGCTCAGCCCCAGCATTTT. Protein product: CASSLDRAQPQHF.

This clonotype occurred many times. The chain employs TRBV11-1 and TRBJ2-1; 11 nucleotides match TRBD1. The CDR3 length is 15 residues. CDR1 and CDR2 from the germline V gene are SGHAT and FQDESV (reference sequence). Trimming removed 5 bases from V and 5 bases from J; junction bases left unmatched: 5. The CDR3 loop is CASSPRDRGNNEQFF. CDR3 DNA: TGTGCCAGCAGCCCACGGGACAGGGGGAACAATGAGCAGTTCTTC.

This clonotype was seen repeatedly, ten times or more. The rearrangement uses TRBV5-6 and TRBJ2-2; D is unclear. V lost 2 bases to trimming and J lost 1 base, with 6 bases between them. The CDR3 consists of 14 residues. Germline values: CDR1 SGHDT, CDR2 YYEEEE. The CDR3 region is CASSFGLNTGELFF. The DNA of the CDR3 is TGTGCCAGCAGCTTCGGGCTGAACACCGGGGAGCTGTTTTTT.

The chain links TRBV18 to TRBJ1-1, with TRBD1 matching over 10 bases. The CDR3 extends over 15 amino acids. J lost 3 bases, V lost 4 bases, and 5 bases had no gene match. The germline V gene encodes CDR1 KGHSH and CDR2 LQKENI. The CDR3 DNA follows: TGTGCCAGCTCACTATCCGGGACAGGGGACACTGAAGCTTTCTTT. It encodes CASSLSGTGDTEAFF.

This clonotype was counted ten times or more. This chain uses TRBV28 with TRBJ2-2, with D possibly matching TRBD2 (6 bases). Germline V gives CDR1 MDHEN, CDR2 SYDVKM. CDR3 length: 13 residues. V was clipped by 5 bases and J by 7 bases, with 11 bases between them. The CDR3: CASSVGGGGELFF. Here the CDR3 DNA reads TGTGCCAGCAGTGTGGGAGGAGGCGGGGAGCTGTTTTTT.

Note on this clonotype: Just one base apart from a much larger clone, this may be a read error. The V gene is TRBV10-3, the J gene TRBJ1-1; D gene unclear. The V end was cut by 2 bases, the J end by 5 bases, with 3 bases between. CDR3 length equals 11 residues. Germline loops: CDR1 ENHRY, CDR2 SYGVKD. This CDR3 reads CAISEQTEAFF. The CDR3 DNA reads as TGTGCCATCAGTGAGCAAACTGAAGCTTTCTTT.

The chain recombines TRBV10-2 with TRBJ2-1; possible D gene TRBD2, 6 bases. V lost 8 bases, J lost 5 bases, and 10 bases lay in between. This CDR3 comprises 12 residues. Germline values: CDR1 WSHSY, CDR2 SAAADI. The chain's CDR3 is CASRTNNNEQFF. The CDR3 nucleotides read TGCGCCAGCCGGACTAATAACAATGAGCAGTTCTTC.

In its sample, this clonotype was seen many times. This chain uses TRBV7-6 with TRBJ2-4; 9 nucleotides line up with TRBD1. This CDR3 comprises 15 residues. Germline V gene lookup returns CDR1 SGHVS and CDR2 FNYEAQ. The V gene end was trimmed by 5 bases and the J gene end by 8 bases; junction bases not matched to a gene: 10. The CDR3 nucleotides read TGTGCCAGCAGCAGAAACCGGGACAGGGTTGACATTCAGTACTTC. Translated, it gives CASSRNRDRVDIQYF. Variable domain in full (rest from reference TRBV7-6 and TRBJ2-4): GAGVSQSPRYKVTKRGQDVALRCDPISGHVSLYWYRQALGQGPEFLTYFNYEAQQDKSGLPNDRFSAERPEGSISTLTIQRTEQRDSAMYRCASSRNRDRVDIQYFGAGTRLSVL.

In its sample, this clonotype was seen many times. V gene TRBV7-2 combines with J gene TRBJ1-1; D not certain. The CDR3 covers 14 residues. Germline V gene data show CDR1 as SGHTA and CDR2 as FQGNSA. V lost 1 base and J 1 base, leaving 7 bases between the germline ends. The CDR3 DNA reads TGTGCCAGCAGCTTAGTGGCTCAGAACACTGAAGCTTTCTTT. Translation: CASSLVAQNTEAFF.

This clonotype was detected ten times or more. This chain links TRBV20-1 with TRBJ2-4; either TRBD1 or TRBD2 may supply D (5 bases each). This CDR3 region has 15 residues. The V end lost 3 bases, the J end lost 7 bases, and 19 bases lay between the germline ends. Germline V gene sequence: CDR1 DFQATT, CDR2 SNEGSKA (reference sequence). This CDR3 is CSASRADSVDNIQYF. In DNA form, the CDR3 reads TGCAGTGCTAGCAGGGCGGACTCCGTGGATAACATTCAGTACTTC.

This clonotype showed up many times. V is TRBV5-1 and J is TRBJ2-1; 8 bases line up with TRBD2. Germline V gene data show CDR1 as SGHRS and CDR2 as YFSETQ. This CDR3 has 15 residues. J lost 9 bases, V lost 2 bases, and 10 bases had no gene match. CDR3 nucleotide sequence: TGCGCCAGCAGCTTAATTGGGCTAGCGGGCGGTGAGCAGTTCTTC. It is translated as CASSLIGLAGGEQFF.